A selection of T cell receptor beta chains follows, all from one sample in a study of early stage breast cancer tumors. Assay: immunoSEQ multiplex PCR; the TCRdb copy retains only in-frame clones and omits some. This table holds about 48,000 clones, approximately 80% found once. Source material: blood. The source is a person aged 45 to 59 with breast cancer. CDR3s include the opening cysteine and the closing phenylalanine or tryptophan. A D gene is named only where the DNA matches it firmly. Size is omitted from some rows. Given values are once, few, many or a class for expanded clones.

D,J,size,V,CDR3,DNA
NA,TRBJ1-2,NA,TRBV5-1,CASSLGPRTDYGYTF,TGCGCCAGCAGCTTGGGGCCCCGGACAGACTATGGCTACACCTTC
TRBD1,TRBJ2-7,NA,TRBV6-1,CASRGGQGSSEQYF,TGTGCCAGCAGGGGGGGACAGGGGAGTTCCGAGCAGTACTTC
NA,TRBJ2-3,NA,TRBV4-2,CAGGGGSEGRAGYTDTQYF,TGTGCCGGAGGGGGCGGGTCCGAGGGGAGAGCGGGGTACACAGATACGCAGTATTTT
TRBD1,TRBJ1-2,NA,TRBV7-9,CASSTLTGDYGYTF,TGTGCCAGCAGCACATTAACAGGGGACTATGGCTACACCTTC
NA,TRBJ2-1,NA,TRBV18,CASSPVPSDSIYNEQFF,TGTGCCAGCTCACCAGTTCCCAGCGACTCAATCTACAATGAGCAGTTCTTC
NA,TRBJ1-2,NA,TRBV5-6,CASSYSGYGYTF,TGTGCCAGCAGCTACAGTGGTTATGGCTACACCTTC
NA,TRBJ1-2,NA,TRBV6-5,CASSYEGPVGYTF,TGTGCCAGCAGTTACGAGGGCCCCGTTGGCTACACCTTC
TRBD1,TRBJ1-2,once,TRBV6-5,CASSMGQASYTF,TGTGCCAGCAGTATGGGACAGGCTAGCTACACCTTC
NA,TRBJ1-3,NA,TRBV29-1,CSVDGIGNTIYF,TGCAGCGTTGATGGGATTGGAAACACCATATATTTT
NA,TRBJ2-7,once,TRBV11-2,CASSLGVSSYEQYF,TGTGCCAGCAGCTTAGGCGTGAGCTCCTACGAGCAGTACTTC
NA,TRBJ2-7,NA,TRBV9,CASSQGQGYEQYF,TGTGCCAGCAGCCAAGGTCAGGGGTACGAGCAGTACTTC
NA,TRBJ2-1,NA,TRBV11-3,CASSLQGWGEQFF,TGTGCCAGCAGCTTACAGGGTTGGGGTGAGCAGTTCTTC
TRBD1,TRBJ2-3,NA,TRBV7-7,CASSPGTGNTDTQYF,TGTGCTAGCAGCCCTGGGACAGGGAACACAGATACGCAGTATTTT
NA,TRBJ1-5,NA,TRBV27,CASSIGNQPQHF,TGTGCCAGCAGTATTGGAAATCAGCCCCAGCATTTT
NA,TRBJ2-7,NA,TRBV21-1,CASSANPPGLNVAGEQYF,TGTGCCAGCAGCGCGAACCCCCCGGGACTCAATGTCGCGGGGGAGCAGTACTTC
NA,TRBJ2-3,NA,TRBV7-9,CASSPSADTQYF,TGTGCCAGCAGCCCGAGTGCAGATACGCAGTATTTT
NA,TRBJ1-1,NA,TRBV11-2,CASSPTAPNTEAFF,TGTGCCAGCAGCCCCACGGCGCCGAACACTGAAGCTTTCTTT
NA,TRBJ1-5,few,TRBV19,CASTGSLSAIMPQHF,TGTGCCAGTACCGGGAGCCTTTCAGCAATCATGCCCCAGCATTTT
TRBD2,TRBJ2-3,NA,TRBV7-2,CASSPWWGSGGEDTQYF,TGTGCCAGCAGCCCATGGTGGGGTAGCGGGGGGGAAGATACGCAGTATTTT
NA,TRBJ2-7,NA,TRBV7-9,CASSRYYEQYF,TGTGCCAGCAGCCGCTACTACGAGCAGTACTTC
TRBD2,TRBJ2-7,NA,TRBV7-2,CASSVSGTQTYEQYF,TGTGCCAGCAGCGTTAGCGGGACTCAGACCTACGAGCAGTACTTC
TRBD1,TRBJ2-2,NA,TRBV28,CASSPSVGQANTGELFF,TGTGCCAGCAGCCCAAGCGTGGGACAGGCTAACACCGGGGAGCTGTTTTTT
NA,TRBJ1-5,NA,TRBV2,CASSRGEFGQPQHF,TGTGCCAGCAGTAGGGGGGAATTCGGTCAGCCCCAGCATTTT
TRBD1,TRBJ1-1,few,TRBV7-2,CASSFNRGRNTEAFF,TGTGCCAGCAGCTTCAACAGGGGGAGGAACACTGAAGCTTTCTTT
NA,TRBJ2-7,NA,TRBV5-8,CASSLVPGGISYEQYF,TGTGCCAGCAGCTTGGTTCCTGGCGGGATTTCCTACGAGCAGTACTTC
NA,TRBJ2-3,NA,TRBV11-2,CASSLSGTDTQYF,TGTGCCAGCAGCTTATCCGGCACAGATACGCAGTATTTT
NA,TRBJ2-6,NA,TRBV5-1,CASSFEGGPGANVLTF,TGCGCCAGCAGCTTCGAAGGGGGGCCTGGGGCCAACGTCCTGACTTTC
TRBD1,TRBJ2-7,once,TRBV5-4,CASSLWTGGPIEQYF,TGTGCCAGCAGCCTCTGGACAGGGGGGCCTATCGAGCAGTACTTC
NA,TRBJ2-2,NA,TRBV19,CASSAPGHSDGELFF,TGTGCCAGTAGTGCTCCGGGACACTCCGACGGGGAGCTGTTTTTT
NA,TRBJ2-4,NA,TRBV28,CASSRAKNIQYF,TGTGCCAGCAGCCGAGCCAAAAACATTCAGTACTTC
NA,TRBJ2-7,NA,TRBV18,CASSPKDRGEQYF,TGTGCCAGCTCACCAAAGGACAGAGGCGAGCAGTACTTC
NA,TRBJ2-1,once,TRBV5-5,CASSLVNNEQFF,TGTGCCAGCAGCTTGGTTAACAATGAGCAGTTCTTC
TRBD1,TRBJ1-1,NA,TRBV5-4,CASSWGQRGTMNTEAFF,TGTGCCAGCAGCTGGGGACAGAGAGGTACCATGAACACTGAAGCTTTCTTT